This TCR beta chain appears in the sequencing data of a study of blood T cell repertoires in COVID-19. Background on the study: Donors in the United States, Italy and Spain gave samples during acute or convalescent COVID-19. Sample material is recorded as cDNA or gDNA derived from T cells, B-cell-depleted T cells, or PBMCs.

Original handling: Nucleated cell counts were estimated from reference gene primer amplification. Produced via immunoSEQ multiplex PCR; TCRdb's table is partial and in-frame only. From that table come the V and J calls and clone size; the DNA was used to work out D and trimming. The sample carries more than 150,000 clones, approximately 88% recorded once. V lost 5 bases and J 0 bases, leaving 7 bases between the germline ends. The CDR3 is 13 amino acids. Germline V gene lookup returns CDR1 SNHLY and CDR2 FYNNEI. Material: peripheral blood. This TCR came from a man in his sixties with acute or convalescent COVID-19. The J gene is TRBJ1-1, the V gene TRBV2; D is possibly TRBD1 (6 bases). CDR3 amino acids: CASSRQVNTEAFF. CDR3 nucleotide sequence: TGTGCCAGCAGTAGACAGGTGAACACTGAAGCTTTCTTT. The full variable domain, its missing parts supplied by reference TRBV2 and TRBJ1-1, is EPEVTQTPSHQVTQMGQEVILRCVPISNHLYFYWYRQILGQKVEFLVSFYNNEISEKSEIFDDQFSVERPDGSNFTLKIRSTKLEDSAMYFCASSRQVNTEAFFGQGTRLTVV.